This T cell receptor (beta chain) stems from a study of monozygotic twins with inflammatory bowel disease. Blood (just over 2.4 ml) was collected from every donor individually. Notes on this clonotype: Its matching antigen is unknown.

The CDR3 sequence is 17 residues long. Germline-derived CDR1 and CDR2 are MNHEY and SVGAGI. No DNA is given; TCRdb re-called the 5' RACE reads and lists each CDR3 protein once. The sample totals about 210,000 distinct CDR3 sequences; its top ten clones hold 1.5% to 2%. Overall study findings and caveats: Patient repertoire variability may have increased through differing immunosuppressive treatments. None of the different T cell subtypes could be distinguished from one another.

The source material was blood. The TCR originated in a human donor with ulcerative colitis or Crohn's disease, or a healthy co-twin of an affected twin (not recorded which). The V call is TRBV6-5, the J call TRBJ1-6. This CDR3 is CASSYSPNSRDNSPLHF.